The sequence of this T cell receptor beta chain was determined in a study of control samples from healthy donors and cancer patients. The assay was immunoSEQ multiplex PCR, and TCRdb's table has in-frame clones only and misses some. The sample has approximately 66,000 clones, 90% seen once. This CDR3 is 13 amino acids long. V was pared by 2 bases and J by 2 bases, with 5 bases between. Germline CDR1 reads SGHTA; CDR2 reads FQGTGA. The TCR was taken from a man aged 55 to 70 with colorectal cancer. Sequenced sample: PBMCs. This chain links TRBV7-3 with TRBJ2-3; the D call may be TRBD1 or TRBD2 (5 bases each). The CDR3, as DNA: TGTGCCAGCAGCTTAGGGACCACAGATACGCAGTATTTT. Translation gives CASSLGTTDTQYF. Drawing the rest from reference TRBV7-3 and TRBJ2-3, the complete variable domain is GAGVSQTPSNKVTEKGKYVELRCDPISGHTALYWYRQSLGQGPEFLIYFQGTGAADDSGLPNDRFFAVRPEGSVSTLKIQRTERGDSAVYLCASSLGTTDTQYFGPGTRLTVL.